The rows below give T cell receptor beta chains drawn from one sample of a study of blood T cell repertoires in COVID-19. Produced via immunoSEQ multiplex PCR; TCRdb's table is partial and in-frame only. The sample yields 95,000 to 120,000 clones, 85% seen once. Sequences were obtained from peripheral blood. The receptors shown here come from a human donor in a cohort sampled during active COVID-19. CDR3s include the opening cysteine and the closing phenylalanine or tryptophan. A D gene is named only where the DNA matches it firmly. Rows give clone size only sometimes, using once, few, many, or a class for an expanded clone.

j_call	d_call	clone_size	v_call	cdr3_nt	cdr3_aa
TRBJ2-6	NA	NA	TRBV5-1	TGCGCCAGCAGCTTGGACGGCAGGGGGGTTTCTGGGGCCAACGTCCTGACTTTC	CASSLDGRGVSGANVLTF
TRBJ2-1	TRBD2	NA	TRBV20-1	TGCAGTGCTAGTCCGCTAGCGGGGGGCCGGCGCTCCTACAATGAGCAGTTCTTC	CSASPLAGGRRSYNEQFF
TRBJ2-2	TRBD2	NA	TRBV9	TGTGCCAGCAGCCCGCCCGGGGCGGGGGGGGGCACCGGGGAGCTGTTTTTT	CASSPPGAGGGTGELFF
TRBJ1-6	NA	few	TRBV12-3/TRBV12-4	TGTGCCAGCAGTCCAGGGTCTTCACCCCTCCACTTT	CASSPGSSPLHF
TRBJ1-3	NA	once	TRBV5-1	TGCGCCAGCAGCAAGGACACTGGAAACACCATATATTTT	CASSKDTGNTIYF
TRBJ2-2	TRBD1	NA	TRBV7-2	TGTGCCAGCAGCCTCAGACAGGGGGGCACCGGGGAGCTGTTTTTT	CASSLRQGGTGELFF
TRBJ2-3	NA	NA	TRBV6-4	TGTGCCAGCAGTGATCTAGGGAGGAGAGATACGCAGTATTTT	CASSDLGRRDTQYF
TRBJ2-3	TRBD2	NA	TRBV25-1	TGTGCCAGCAGTGAACATCAGCGGGGGGGCACAGATACGCAGTATTTT	CASSEHQRGGTDTQYF
TRBJ1-6	NA	NA	TRBV7-6	TGTGCCAGCAGTCCGAACAGGGTCTCACCCCTCCACTTT	CASSPNRVSPLHF
TRBJ2-7	NA	NA	TRBV20-1	TGCAGTGCTAGGGGCGGCGCAGGGGCTTACTTC	CSARGGAGAYF
TRBJ2-2	NA	few	TRBV4-1	TGCGCCAGCAGCTCCCTTATGGGCAGGGCGGACACCGGGGAGCTGTTTTTT	CASSSLMGRADTGELFF
TRBJ2-3	NA	NA	TRBV14	TGTGCCAGCAGCCACATCACAGATACGCAGTATTTT	CASSHITDTQYF
TRBJ1-5	TRBD1	NA	TRBV7-2	TGTGCCAGCAGCTTAGTCGGGGGACAGGGCAATCAGCCCCAGCATTTT	CASSLVGGQGNQPQHF
TRBJ2-7	TRBD1	NA	TRBV6-6	TGTGCCAGCAGTTACTCTGGACAGGGGAGGTACGAGCAGTACTTC	CASSYSGQGRYEQYF
TRBJ1-1	TRBD1	NA	TRBV6-2/TRBV6-3	TGTGCCAGCAGTTACTCGGGCAGGGGGAACTCCTTGAACACTGAAGCTTTCTTT	CASSYSGRGNSLNTEAFF
TRBJ2-5	NA	NA	TRBV7-8	TGTGCCAGCAGCTTTGGCAGGCAAGAGACCCAGTACTTC	CASSFGRQETQYF
TRBJ1-2	TRBD1	NA	TRBV29-1	TGCAGCGTCAGGGGGCCGGCCTATGGCTACACCTTC	CSVRGPAYGYTF
TRBJ2-3	TRBD1	NA	TRBV5-1	TGCGCCAGCAGCTCCGGACAGGGAAGGGTAGATACGCAGTATTTT	CASSSGQGRVDTQYF
TRBJ2-1	TRBD2	NA	TRBV29-1	TGCAGCGCGGGACTAGCGAGCGGCAATGAGCAGTTCTTC	CSAGLASGNEQFF
TRBJ1-6	NA	once	TRBV9	TGTGCCAGCAGCGTAGGGGACTCACAAAATTCACCCCTCCACTTT	CASSVGDSQNSPLHF
TRBJ2-1	NA	NA	TRBV6-5	TGTGCCAGCAGTCGGGACAAAAGGGATGAGCAGTTCTTC	CASSRDKRDEQFF
TRBJ1-2	TRBD1	once	TRBV5-6	TGTGCCAGCAGCTCCGGGACAGGGTCCGGCTACACCTTC	CASSSGTGSGYTF
TRBJ1-1	NA	few	TRBV6-2/TRBV6-3	TGTGCCAGCAGTTACTCGGGGAGTGGGGGCGGTGGGAACACTGAAGCTTTCTTT	CASSYSGSGGGGNTEAFF
TRBJ2-3	TRBD2	NA	TRBV27	TGTGCCAGCAGTTTATCGGTTCTAGCGGGGGGGCACGATACGCAGTATTTT	CASSLSVLAGGHDTQYF
TRBJ2-3	TRBD2	once	TRBV4-2	TGTGCCAGCAGCCCAGAAGGAAGACTAGCGGGCCCGCTTGGGGGGACAGATACGCAGTATTTT	CASSPEGRLAGPLGGTDTQYF